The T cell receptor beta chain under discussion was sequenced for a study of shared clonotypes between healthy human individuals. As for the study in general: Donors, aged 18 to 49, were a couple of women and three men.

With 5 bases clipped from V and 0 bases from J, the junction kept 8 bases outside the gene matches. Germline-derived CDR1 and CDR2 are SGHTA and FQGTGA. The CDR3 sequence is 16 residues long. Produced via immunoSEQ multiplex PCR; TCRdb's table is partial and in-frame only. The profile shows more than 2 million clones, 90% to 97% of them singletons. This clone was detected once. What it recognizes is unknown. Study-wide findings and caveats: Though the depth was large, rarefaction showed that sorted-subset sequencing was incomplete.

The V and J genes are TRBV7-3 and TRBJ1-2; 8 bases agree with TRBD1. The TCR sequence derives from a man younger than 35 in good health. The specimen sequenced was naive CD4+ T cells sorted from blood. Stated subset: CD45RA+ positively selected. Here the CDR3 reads CASSLGTGSTNYGYTF. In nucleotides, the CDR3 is TGTGCCAGCAGCCTAGGGACAGGATCTACTAACTATGGCTACACCTTC.